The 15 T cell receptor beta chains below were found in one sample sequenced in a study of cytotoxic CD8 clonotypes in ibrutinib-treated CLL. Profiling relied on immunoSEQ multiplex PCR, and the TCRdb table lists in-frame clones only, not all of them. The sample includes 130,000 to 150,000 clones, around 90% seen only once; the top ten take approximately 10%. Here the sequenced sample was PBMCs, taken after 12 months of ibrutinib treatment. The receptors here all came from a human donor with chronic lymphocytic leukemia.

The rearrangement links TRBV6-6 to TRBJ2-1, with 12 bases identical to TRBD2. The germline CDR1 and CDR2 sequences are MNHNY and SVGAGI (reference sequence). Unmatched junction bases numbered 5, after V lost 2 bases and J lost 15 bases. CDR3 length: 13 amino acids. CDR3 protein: CASSYGGLAGLFF. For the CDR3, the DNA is TGTGCCAGCAGTTACGGCGGACTAGCGGGACTGTTCTTC.

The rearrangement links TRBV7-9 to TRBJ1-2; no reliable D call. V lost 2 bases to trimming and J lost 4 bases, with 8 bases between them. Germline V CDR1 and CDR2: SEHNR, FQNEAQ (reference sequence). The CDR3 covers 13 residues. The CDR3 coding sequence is TGTGCCAGCAGCTTAATGGGCCTCTATGGCTACACCTTC. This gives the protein CASSLMGLYGYTF.

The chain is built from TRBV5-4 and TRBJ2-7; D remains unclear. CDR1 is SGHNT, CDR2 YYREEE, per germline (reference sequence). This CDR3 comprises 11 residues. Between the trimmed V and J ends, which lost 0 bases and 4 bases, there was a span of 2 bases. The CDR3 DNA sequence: TGTGCCAGCAGCTTGGAGTACGAGCAGTACTTC. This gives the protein CASSLEYEQYF.

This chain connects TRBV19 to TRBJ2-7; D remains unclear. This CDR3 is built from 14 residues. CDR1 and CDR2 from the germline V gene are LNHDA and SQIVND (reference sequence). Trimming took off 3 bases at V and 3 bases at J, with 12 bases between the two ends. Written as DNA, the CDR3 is TGTGCCAGTAGTATCTCTCACAGAAACTACGAGCAGTACTTC. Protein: CASSISHRNYEQYF. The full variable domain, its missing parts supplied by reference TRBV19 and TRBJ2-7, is DGGITQSPKYLFRKEGQNVTLSCEQNLNHDAMYWYRQDPGQGLRLIYYSQIVNDFQKGDIAEGYSVSREKKESFPLTVTSAQKNPTAFYLCASSISHRNYEQYFGPGTRLTVT.

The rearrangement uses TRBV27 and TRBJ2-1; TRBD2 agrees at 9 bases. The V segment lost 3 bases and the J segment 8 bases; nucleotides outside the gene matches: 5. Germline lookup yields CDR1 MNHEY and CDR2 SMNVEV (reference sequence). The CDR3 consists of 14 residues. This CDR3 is CASSFISGSHEQFF. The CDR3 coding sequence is TGTGCCAGCAGTTTTATTAGCGGGAGTCATGAGCAGTTCTTC.

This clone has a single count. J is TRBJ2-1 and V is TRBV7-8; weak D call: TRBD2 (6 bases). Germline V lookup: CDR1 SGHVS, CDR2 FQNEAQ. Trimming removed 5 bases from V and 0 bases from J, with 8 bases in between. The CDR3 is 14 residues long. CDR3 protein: CASSRTNSYNEQFF. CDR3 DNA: TGTGCCAGCAGCCGGACTAACTCCTACAATGAGCAGTTCTTC. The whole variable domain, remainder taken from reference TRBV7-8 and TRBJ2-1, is GAGVSQSPRYKVAKRGQDVALRCDPISGHVSLFWYQQALGQGPEFLTYFQNEAQLDKSGLPSDRFFAERPEGSVSTLKIQRTQQEDSAVYLCASSRTNSYNEQFFGPGTRLTVL.

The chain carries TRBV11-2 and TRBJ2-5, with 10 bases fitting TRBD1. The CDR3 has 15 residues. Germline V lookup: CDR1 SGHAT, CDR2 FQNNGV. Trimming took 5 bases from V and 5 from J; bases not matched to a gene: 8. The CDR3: CASSHGQGEVETQYF. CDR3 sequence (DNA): TGTGCCAGCAGCCACGGACAGGGGGAGGTGGAGACCCAGTACTTC.

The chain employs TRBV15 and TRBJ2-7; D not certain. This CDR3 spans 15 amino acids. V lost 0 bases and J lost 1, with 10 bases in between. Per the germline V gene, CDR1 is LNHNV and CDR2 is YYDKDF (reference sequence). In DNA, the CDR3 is TGTGCCACCAGCAGAGATCCTCCGGTGTCCTACGAGCAGTACTTC. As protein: CATSRDPPVSYEQYF.

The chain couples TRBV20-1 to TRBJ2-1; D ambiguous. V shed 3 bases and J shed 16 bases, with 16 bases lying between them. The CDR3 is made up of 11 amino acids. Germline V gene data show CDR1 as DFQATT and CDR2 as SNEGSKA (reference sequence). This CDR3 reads CSASGGLNPFF. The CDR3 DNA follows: TGCAGTGCTAGTGGCGGCCTGAACCCCTTCTTC.

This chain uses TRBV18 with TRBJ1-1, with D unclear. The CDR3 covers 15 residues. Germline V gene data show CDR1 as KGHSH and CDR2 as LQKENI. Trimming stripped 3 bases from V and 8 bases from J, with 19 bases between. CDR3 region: CASSPVRAPEREAFF. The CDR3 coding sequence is TGTGCCAGCTCACCTGTCCGGGCCCCTGAAAGGGAAGCTTTCTTT.

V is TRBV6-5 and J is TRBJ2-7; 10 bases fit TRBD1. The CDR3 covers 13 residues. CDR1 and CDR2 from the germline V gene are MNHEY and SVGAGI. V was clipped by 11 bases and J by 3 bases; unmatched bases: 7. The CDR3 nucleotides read TGTGCCGCTTCTCGGACAGGGGGCTACGAGCAGTACTTC. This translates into CAASRTGGYEQYF.

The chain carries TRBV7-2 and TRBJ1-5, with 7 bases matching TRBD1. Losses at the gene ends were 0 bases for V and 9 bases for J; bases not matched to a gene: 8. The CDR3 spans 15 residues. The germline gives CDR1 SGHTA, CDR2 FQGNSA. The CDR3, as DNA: TGTGCCAGCAGCTTAGCGCAGGGGGACTCAGGGCCCCAGCATTTT. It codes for CASSLAQGDSGPQHF.

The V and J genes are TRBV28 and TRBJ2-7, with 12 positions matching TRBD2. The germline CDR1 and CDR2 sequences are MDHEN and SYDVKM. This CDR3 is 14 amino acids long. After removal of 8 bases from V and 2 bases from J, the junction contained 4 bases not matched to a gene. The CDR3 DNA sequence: TGTGCCAGCCTTCTAGCGGGAGGGCCCTACGAGCAGTACTTC. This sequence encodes CASLLAGGPYEQYF.

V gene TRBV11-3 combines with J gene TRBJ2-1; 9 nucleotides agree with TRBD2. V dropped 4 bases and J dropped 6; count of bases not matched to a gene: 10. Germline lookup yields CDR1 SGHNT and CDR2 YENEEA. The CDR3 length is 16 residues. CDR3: CASSSEAGGPANEQFF. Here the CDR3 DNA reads TGTGCCAGCAGCTCCGAAGCGGGAGGACCGGCCAATGAGCAGTTCTTC.

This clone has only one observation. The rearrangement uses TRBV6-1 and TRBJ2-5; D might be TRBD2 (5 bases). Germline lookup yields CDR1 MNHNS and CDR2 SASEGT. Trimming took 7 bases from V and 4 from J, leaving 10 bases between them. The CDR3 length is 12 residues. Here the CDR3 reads CASTRGRETQYF. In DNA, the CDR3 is TGTGCCAGCACGCGAGGGCGAGAGACCCAGTACTTC.